This T cell receptor beta chain was profiled in a study of cytotoxic CD8 clonotypes in ibrutinib-treated CLL. Study at large: More than 9 relapsed/refractory, roughly 15 treatment-naive; around 18 IGHV unmutated. The samples contained approximately 280,000 productive templates on average. They also contained an average of about 90,000 productive rearrangements. Whole-study findings and limits: Timing of sampling differed between sustained-remission and progressing patients. Public clonotypes were seen rarely and were contracted or stable on treatment.

The data were produced by immunoSEQ multiplex PCR, yet TCRdb's version contains in-frame clones alone and is incomplete. In the table there are about 160,000 clones, roughly 80% of which are singletons. For this clone: What it binds is unknown.

The TCR was taken from a human donor with chronic lymphocytic leukemia. The sequencing used PBMCs, collected after 24 months of ibrutinib treatment.

In nucleotides, the CDR3 is TGTGCCAGCAGATCCAACAGGGGACGGCAGCCCCAGCATTTT. Residues: CASRSNRGRQPQHF. V gene TRBV7-8 combines with J gene TRBJ1-5; TRBD1 aligns across 7 bases. V trimming: 6 bases; J trimming: 7 bases; junction bases outside the gene matches: 9. The CDR3 is made up of 14 amino acids. Looked up from germline, CDR1 is SGHVS and CDR2 is FQNEAQ.